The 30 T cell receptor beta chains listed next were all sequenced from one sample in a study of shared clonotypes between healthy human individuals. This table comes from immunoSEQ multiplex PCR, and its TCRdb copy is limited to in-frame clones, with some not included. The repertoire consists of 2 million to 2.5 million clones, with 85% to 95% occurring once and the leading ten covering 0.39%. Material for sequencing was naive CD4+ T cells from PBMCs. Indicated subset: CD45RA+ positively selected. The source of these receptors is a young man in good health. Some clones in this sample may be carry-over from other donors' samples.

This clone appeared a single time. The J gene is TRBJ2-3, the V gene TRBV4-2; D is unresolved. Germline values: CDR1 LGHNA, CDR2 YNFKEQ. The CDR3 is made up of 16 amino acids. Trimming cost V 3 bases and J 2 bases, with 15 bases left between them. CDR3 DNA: TGTGCCAGCAGCCATGTAACCCACTACTCCACAGATACGCAGTATTTT. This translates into CASSHVTHYSTDTQYF.

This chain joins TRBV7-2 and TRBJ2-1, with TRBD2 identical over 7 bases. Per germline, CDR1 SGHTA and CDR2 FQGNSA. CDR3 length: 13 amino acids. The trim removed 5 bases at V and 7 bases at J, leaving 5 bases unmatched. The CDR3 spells CASSRDYLNEQFF. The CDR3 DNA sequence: TGTGCCAGCAGCCGGGACTATCTAAATGAGCAGTTCTTC.

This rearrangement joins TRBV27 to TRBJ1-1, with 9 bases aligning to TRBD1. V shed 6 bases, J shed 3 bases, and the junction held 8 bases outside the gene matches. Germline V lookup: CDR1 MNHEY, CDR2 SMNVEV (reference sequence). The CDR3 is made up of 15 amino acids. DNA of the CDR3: TGTGCCAGCAGGAGTGGGACAGGGTACTACACTGAAGCTTTCTTT. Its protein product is CASRSGTGYYTEAFF.

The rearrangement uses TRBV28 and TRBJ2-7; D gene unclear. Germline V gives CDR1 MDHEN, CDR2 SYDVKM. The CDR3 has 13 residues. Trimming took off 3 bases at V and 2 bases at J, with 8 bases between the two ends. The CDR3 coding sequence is TGTGCCAGCAGTTTTCCAAGAGCCTACGAGCAGTACTTC. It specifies CASSFPRAYEQYF.

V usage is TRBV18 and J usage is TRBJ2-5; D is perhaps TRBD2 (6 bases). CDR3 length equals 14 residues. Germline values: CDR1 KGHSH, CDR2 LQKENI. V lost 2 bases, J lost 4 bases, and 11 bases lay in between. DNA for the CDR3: TGTGCCAGCTCACCAATGGCAGCGGGAGAGACCCAGTACTTC. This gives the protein CASSPMAAGETQYF.

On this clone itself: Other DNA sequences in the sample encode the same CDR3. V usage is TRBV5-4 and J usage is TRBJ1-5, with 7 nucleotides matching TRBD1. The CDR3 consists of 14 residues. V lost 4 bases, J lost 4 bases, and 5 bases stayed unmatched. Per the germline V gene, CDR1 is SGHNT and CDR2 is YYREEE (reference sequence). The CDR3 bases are TGTGCCAGCAGCCTAGACAGGGATAATCAGCCCCAGCATTTT. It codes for CASSLDRDNQPQHF. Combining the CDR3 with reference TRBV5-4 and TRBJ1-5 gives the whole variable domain ETGVTQSPTHLIKTRGQQVTLRCSSQSGHNTVSWYQQALGQGPQFIFQYYREEENGRGNFPPRFSGLQFPNYSSELNVNALELDDSALYLCASSLDRDNQPQHFGDGTRLSIL.

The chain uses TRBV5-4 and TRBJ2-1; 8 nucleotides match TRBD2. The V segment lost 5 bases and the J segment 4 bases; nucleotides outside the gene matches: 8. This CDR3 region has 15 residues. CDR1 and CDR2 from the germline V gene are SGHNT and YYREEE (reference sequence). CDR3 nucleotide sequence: TGTGCCAGCAGGTTTAAACTAGCGGATTACAATGAGCAGTTCTTC. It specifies CASRFKLADYNEQFF.

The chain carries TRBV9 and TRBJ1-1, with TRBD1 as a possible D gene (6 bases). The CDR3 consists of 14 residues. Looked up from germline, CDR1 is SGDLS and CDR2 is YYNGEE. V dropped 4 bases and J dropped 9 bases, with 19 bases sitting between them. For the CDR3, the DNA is TGTGCCAGCAGCCCGGGGTGGGGGGGCGTACAAGCTTTCTTT. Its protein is CASSPGWGGVQAFF.

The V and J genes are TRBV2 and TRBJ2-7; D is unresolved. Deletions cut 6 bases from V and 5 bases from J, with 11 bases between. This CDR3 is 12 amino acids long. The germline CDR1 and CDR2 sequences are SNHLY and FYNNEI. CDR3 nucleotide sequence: TGTGCCAGCAGGTCTACCGAGCACGAGCAGTACTTC. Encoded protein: CASRSTEHEQYF.

For the CDR3, the DNA is TGTGCCAGCAGCACCTTTCTAACAGGGGCTGGGGCCAACGTCCTGACTTTC. Translating it yields CASSTFLTGAGANVLTF. The chain employs TRBV5-6 and TRBJ2-6, with 7 bases aligning to TRBD1. The CDR3 consists of 17 residues. Germline V gene sequence: CDR1 SGHDT, CDR2 YYEEEE. Germline trimming cut 4 bases from V and 2 bases from J; bases unmatched to any gene: 9.

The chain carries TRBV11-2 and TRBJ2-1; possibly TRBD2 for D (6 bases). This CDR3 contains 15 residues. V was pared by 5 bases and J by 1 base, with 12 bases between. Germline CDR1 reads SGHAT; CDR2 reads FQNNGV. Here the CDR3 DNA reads TGTGCCAGCAGCCCGTGGACTAATTCCTACAATGAGCAGTTCTTC. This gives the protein CASSPWTNSYNEQFF.

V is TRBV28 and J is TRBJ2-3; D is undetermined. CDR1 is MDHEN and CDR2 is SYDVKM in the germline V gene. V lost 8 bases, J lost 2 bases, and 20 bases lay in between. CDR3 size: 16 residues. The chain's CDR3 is CASHFSLTAYTDTQYF. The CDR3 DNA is TGTGCCAGCCATTTCTCCCTTACCGCCTACACAGATACGCAGTATTTT.

This chain's CDR3 is CASKRLQTGANVLTF. The CDR3 nucleotides read TGCGCCAGCAAAAGGTTACAGACTGGGGCCAACGTCCTGACTTTC. The V and J genes are TRBV5-1 and TRBJ2-6; D is undetermined. The germline V gene has CDR1 SGHRS and CDR2 YFSETQ. V was pared by 6 bases and J by 2 bases, with 12 bases between. This CDR3 comprises 15 residues.

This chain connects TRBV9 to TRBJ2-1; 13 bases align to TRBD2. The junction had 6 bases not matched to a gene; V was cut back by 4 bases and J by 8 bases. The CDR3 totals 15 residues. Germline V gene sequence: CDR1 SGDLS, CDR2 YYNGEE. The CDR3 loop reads CASSFGTSGIYEQFF. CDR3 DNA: TGTGCCAGCAGCTTCGGGACTAGCGGGATCTATGAGCAGTTCTTC. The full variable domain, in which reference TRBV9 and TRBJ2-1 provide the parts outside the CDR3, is DSGVTQTPKHLITATGQRVTLRCSPRSGDLSVYWYQQSLDQGLQFLIQYYNGEERAKGNILERFSAQQFPDLHSELNLSSLELGDSALYFCASSFGTSGIYEQFFGPGTRLTVL.

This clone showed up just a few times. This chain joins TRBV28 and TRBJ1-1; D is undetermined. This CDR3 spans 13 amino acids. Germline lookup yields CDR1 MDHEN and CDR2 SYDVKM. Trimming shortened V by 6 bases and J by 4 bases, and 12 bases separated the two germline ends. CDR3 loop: CASRALGSTEAFF. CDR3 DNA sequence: TGTGCCAGCAGGGCTCTTGGTAGCACTGAAGCTTTCTTT.

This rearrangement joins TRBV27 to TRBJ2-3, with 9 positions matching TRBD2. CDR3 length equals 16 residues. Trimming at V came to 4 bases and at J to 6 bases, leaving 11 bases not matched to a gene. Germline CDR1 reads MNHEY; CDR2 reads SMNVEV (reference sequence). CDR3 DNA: TGTGCCAGCAGTTCCCGAGCGCTAGCGGGACCGGATACGCAGTATTTT. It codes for CASSSRALAGPDTQYF.

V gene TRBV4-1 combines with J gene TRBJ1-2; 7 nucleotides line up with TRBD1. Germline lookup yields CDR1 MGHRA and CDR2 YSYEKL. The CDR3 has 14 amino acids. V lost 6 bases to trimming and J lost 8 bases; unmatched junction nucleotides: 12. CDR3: CASRPLGQDRGYTF. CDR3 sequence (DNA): TGCGCCAGCAGACCTCTTGGACAGGATCGGGGCTACACCTTC.

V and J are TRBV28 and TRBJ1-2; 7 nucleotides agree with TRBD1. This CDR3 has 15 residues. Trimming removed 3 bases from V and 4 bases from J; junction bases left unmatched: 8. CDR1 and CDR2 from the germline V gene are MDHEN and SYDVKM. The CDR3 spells CASSFQGGSGYGYTF. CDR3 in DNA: TGTGCCAGCAGTTTTCAAGGGGGCAGCGGCTATGGCTACACCTTC.

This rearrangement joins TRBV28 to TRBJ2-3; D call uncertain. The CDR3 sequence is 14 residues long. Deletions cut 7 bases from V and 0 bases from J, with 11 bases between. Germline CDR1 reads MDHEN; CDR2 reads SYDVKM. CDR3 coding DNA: TGTGCCAGCACCATCGAAACTAGCACAGATACGCAGTATTTT. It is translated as CASTIETSTDTQYF. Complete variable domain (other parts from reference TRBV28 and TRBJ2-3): DVKVTQSSRYLVKRTGEKVFLECVQDMDHENMFWYRQDPGLGLRLIYFSYDVKMKEKGDIPEGYSVSREKKERFSLILESASTNQTSMYLCASTIETSTDTQYFGPGTRLTVL.

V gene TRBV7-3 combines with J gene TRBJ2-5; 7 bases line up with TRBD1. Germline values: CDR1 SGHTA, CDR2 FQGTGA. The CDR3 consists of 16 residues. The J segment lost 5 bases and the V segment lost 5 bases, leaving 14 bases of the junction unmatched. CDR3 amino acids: CASSPRTGLMGETQYF. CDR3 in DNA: TGTGCCAGCAGCCCCCGGACAGGTCTAATGGGGGAGACCCAGTACTTC.

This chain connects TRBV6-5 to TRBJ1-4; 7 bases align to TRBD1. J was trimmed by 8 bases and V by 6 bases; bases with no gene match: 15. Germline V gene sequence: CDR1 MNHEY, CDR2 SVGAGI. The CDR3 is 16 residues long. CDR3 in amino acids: CASRYGGGPKGEKLFF. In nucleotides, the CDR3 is TGTGCCAGCAGGTACGGAGGGGGCCCGAAGGGAGAAAAACTGTTTTTT.

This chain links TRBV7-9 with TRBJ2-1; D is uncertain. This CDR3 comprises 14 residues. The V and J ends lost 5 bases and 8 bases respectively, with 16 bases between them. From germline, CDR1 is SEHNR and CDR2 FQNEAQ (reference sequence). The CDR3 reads CASSRSADLDEQFF. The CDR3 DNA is TGTGCCAGCAGCAGATCCGCGGATCTGGATGAGCAGTTCTTC. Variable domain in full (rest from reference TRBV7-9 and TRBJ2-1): DTGVSQNPRHKITKRGQNVTFRCDPISEHNRLYWYRQTLGQGPEFLTYFQNEAQLEKSRLLSDRFSAERPKGSFSTLEIQRTEQGDSAMYLCASSRSADLDEQFFGPGTRLTVL.

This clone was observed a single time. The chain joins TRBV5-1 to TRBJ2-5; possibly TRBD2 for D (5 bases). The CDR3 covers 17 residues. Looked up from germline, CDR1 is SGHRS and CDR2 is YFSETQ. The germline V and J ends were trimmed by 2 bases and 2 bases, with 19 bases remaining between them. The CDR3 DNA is TGCGCCAGCAGCTTTGGGAATTCGGGGTCTCTTCAAGAGACCCAGTACTTC. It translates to CASSFGNSGSLQETQYF. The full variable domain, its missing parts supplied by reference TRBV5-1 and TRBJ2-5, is KAGVTQTPRYLIKTRGQQVTLSCSPISGHRSVSWYQQTPGQGLQFLFEYFSETQRNKGNFPGRFSGRQFSNSRSEMNVSTLELGDSALYLCASSFGNSGSLQETQYFGPGTRLLVL.

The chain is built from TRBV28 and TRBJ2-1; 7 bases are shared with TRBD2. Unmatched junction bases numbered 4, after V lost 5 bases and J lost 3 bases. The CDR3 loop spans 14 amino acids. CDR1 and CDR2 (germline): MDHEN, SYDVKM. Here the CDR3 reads CASSLSGNYNEQFF. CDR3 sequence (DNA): TGTGCCAGCAGTCTCAGCGGGAACTACAATGAGCAGTTCTTC.

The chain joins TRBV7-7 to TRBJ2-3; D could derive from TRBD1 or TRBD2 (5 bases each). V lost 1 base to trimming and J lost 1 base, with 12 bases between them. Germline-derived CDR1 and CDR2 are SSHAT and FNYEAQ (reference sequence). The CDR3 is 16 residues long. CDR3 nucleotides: TGTGCCAGCAGCTTAGGGGACGGGCTCGGCACAGATACGCAGTATTTT. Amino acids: CASSLGDGLGTDTQYF.

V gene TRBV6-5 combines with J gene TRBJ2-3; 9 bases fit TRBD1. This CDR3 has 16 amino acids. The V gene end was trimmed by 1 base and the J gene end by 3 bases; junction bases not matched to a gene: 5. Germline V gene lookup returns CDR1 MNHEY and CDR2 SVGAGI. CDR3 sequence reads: CASSYLEQGATDTQYF. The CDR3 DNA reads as TGTGCCAGCAGTTACTTGGAACAGGGGGCAACAGATACGCAGTATTTT.

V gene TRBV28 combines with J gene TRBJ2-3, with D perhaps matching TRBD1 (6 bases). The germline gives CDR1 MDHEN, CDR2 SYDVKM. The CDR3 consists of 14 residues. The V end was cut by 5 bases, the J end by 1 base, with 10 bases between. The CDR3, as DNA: TGTGCCAGCAGTCCAGGGGACCGCACAGATACGCAGTATTTT. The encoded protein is CASSPGDRTDTQYF.

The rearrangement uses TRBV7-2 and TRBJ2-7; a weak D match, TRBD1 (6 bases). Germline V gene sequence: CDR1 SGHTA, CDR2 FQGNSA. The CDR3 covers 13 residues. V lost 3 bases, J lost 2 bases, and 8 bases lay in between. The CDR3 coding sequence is TGTGCCAGCAGCTTCTGGACAGCCTACGAGCAGTACTTC. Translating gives CASSFWTAYEQYF.

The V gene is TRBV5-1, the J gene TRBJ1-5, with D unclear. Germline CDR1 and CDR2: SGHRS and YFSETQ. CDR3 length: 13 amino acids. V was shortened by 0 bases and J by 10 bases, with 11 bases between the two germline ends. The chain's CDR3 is CASSLAINSPQHF. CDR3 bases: TGCGCCAGCAGCTTGGCCATAAACTCCCCCCAGCATTTT.

This CDR3 is CASSQVRDLPEQFF. The CDR3 nucleotides read TGTGCCAGCAGCCAAGTTCGGGACCTCCCCGAGCAGTTCTTC. This chain uses TRBV14 with TRBJ2-1, with D possibly called TRBD1 or TRBD2 (5 bases each). The CDR3 is 14 residues long. Germline CDR1 is SGHDN and CDR2 is FVKESK. Trimming shortened V by 1 base and J by 10 bases, and 14 bases separated the two germline ends.